Sequencing of this TCR beta chain was carried out in a study of cytomegalovirus exposure and HLA in healthy donors. The PCR employed 60 Vbeta primers together with 13 Jbeta primers. Produced via immunoSEQ multiplex PCR; TCRdb's table is partial and in-frame only. This sample has more than 150,000 clones, with roughly 80% found just once. To note about this clone: Its target is not known.

Trimming at V came to 7 bases and at J to 3 bases, leaving 11 bases not matched to a gene. The CDR3 sequence is 19 residues long. Germline V lookup: CDR1 MRHNA, CDR2 SNTAGT. Study outcomes and limitations: Reports showed the classifier diagnosing cytomegalovirus status with high specificity and sensitivity.

The clonotype comes from a girl between 10 and 17 years old in good health and CMV-seropositive. The chain carries TRBV6-4 and TRBJ2-2; 16 nucleotides align to TRBD2. The specimen was PBMCs. The CDR3 DNA follows: TGTGCCAGCACCCAGCGGGGACTAGCGGGAGGGCCGGACACCGGGGAGCTGTTTTTT. As protein: CASTQRGLAGGPDTGELFF.